One and the same sample provided the 24 T cell receptor beta chains below, sequenced in a study of cytomegalovirus exposure and HLA in healthy donors. Generated by immunoSEQ multiplex PCR, the TCRdb table keeps only in-frame clones and is missing some. The table shows about 250,000 clones, with approximately 84% occurring only once. Material for sequencing was PBMCs. The origin of the receptors is a young man in good health and CMV-seropositive.

This clone is a singleton in its sample. J is TRBJ1-2 and V is TRBV28; 7 nucleotides align to TRBD1. This CDR3 region has 14 residues. Per germline, CDR1 MDHEN and CDR2 SYDVKM. Trimming removed 1 base from V and 6 bases from J; junction bases left unmatched: 5. The DNA of the CDR3 is TGTGCCAGCAGTTTATCCGCAGGGGGGCATGGCTACACCTTC. Protein sequence: CASSLSAGGHGYTF.

This clone has just one count. The chain carries TRBV30 and TRBJ2-1; no definite D call. Looked up from germline, CDR1 is GTSNPN and CDR2 is SVGIG (reference sequence). The CDR3 has 12 residues. Trimming removed 8 bases at V and 7 bases at J, with 15 bases between. CDR3 nucleotides: TGTGCCGCCGGACCGCCCTCGAATGAGCAGTTCTTC. Protein sequence: CAAGPPSNEQFF.

This clone appeared a few times. The chain employs TRBV28 and TRBJ1-1; no firm D call. This CDR3 contains 14 residues. V lost 5 bases, J lost 2 bases, and 12 bases lay in between. The germline V gene has CDR1 MDHEN and CDR2 SYDVKM. The CDR3 sequence is CASSGEPINTEAFF. DNA for the CDR3: TGTGCCAGCAGTGGGGAACCTATCAACACTGAAGCTTTCTTT.

The genes are TRBV18 and TRBJ2-1, with D unresolved. Germline V gene lookup returns CDR1 KGHSH and CDR2 LQKENI. The CDR3 length is 11 residues. V was trimmed by 3 bases and J by 10 bases, leaving 7 bases between them. CDR3 DNA: TGTGCCAGCTCACCCCAATACGAGCAGTTCTTC. This sequence encodes CASSPQYEQFF.

The rearrangement uses TRBV7-7 and TRBJ2-3, with D tentatively TRBD2 (6 bases). The CDR3 has 15 residues. Germline-derived CDR1 and CDR2 are SSHAT and FNYEAQ (reference sequence). Deletions cut 0 bases from V and 3 bases from J, with 10 bases between. CDR3 loop: CASSLAGGFTDTQYF. DNA of the CDR3: TGTGCCAGCAGCTTAGCGGGAGGCTTTACAGATACGCAGTATTTT.

The chain joins TRBV10-2 to TRBJ2-3; TRBD2 might be the D (6 bases). The CDR3 is made up of 12 amino acids. V was pared by 8 bases and J by 6 bases, with 12 bases between. The germline V gene encodes CDR1 WSHSY and CDR2 SAAADI. The CDR3 here is CASGRTTDTQYF. In nucleotides, the CDR3 is TGCGCCAGCGGGAGGACGACCGATACGCAGTATTTT.

This clone was seen only once. The V and J genes are TRBV6-6 and TRBJ1-1, with 10 positions matching TRBD1. Germline V gene lookup returns CDR1 MNHNY and CDR2 SVGAGI (reference sequence). The trim removed 6 bases at V and 7 bases at J, leaving 5 bases unmatched. The CDR3 has 13 amino acids. CDR3 DNA: TGTGCCAGCAGACCGGGACAGGGGAGTGAAGCTTTCTTT. It is translated as CASRPGQGSEAFF.

The chain uses TRBV30 and TRBJ2-2; D perhaps matches TRBD2 (5 bases). Germline CDR1 and CDR2: GTSNPN and SVGIG (reference sequence). With 5 bases removed from V and 3 bases from J, the gap between germline ends came to 13 bases. The length of the CDR3 is 14 residues. CDR3 in amino acids: CAWGSSRYTGELFF. The CDR3 DNA reads TGTGCCTGGGGGAGCAGCCGATACACCGGGGAGCTGTTTTTT.

This chain uses TRBV11-2 with TRBJ2-1, with 13 nucleotides matching TRBD2. The CDR3 loop spans 17 amino acids. From germline, CDR1 is SGHAT and CDR2 FQNNGV. V lost 0 bases and J lost 4; bases outside the gene matches: 3. CDR3 nucleotide sequence: TGTGCCAGCAGCTTAGAGGGACTAGCGGGAATTTACAATGAGCAGTTCTTC. Translated, it gives CASSLEGLAGIYNEQFF.

This clone has only one observation. The V and J genes are TRBV27 and TRBJ2-7, with D unclear. The CDR3 is 18 residues long. Germline V gives CDR1 MNHEY, CDR2 SMNVEV (reference sequence). Trimming cost V 3 bases and J 0 bases, with 21 bases left between them. The CDR3 sequence: CASSFRNTYSSASYEQYF. The CDR3 coding sequence is TGTGCCAGCAGTTTTCGTAACACTTACAGTTCGGCCTCCTACGAGCAGTACTTC.

This clone was observed once. This chain links TRBV6-5 with TRBJ1-5, with D uncertain. Germline CDR1 reads MNHEY; CDR2 reads SVGAGI. The V end was cut by 5 bases, the J end by 1 base, with 3 bases between. The CDR3 length is 12 residues. CDR3 coding DNA: TGTGCCAGCAGTCAAAGCAATCAGCCCCAGCATTTT. It yields the protein CASSQSNQPQHF.

This rearrangement joins TRBV6-1 to TRBJ2-7, with no clear D. Between the trimmed V and J ends, which lost 4 bases and 1 base, there was a span of 14 bases. The CDR3 runs to 15 residues. CDR1 is MNHNS, CDR2 SASEGT, per germline. The CDR3 reads CASSAYRSPSYEQYF. The CDR3 nucleotides read TGTGCCAGCAGTGCTTACAGATCTCCGTCCTACGAGCAGTACTTC.

The V gene is TRBV28, the J gene TRBJ2-2; D is unresolved. Looked up from germline, CDR1 is MDHEN and CDR2 is SYDVKM. This CDR3 has 14 residues. Trimming took off 7 bases at V and 2 bases at J, with 11 bases between the two ends. CDR3: CASILGKNTGELFF. For the CDR3, the DNA is TGTGCCAGCATCCTCGGCAAAAACACCGGGGAGCTGTTTTTT.

The rearrangement links TRBV4-1 to TRBJ1-5, with TRBD1 identical over 9 bases. CDR1 and CDR2 from the germline V gene are MGHRA and YSYEKL. The CDR3 runs to 16 residues. V lost 4 bases, J lost 4 bases, and 8 bases stayed unmatched. The CDR3 nucleotides read TGCGCCAGCAGCCCCGAAGGGACAGGGAGTAATCAGCCCCAGCATTTT. It codes for CASSPEGTGSNQPQHF.

CDR3 DNA sequence: TGCGCCAGCAGCTTAGGACCAGAAAACGAGCAGTACTTC. It yields the protein CASSLGPENEQYF. The J gene is TRBJ2-7, the V gene TRBV5-1, with unresolved D. The CDR3 covers 13 residues. The germline V gene encodes CDR1 SGHRS and CDR2 YFSETQ. Trimming took off 2 bases at V and 5 bases at J, with 11 bases between the two ends. Using reference TRBV5-1 and TRBJ2-7 for the parts outside the CDR3, the full variable domain is KAGVTQTPRYLIKTRGQQVTLSCSPISGHRSVSWYQQTPGQGLQFLFEYFSETQRNKGNFPGRFSGRQFSNSRSEMNVSTLELGDSALYLCASSLGPENEQYFGPGTRLTVT.

This clone was detected once. The CDR3 DNA follows: TGTGCCAGCAGGGGAGACGGGACTAGCGGGAGAGGAGAGCAGTACTTC. Translating it yields CASRGDGTSGRGEQYF. The gene calls are TRBV9 and TRBJ2-7; 14 bases agree with TRBD2. J was trimmed by 7 bases and V by 5 bases; bases with no gene match: 11. The CDR3 covers 16 residues. Germline V gives CDR1 SGDLS, CDR2 YYNGEE.

The chain has TRBV4-3 and TRBJ1-4, with D possibly being TRBD1 (5 bases). This CDR3 comprises 16 residues. Per germline, CDR1 LGHNA and CDR2 YSLEER. V lost 1 base, J lost 8 bases, and 17 bases lay in between. The CDR3 DNA follows: TGCGCCAGCAGCCAAGTCGCCGGAGGGGCCGGCGAAAAACTGTTTTTT. This translates into CASSQVAGGAGEKLFF.

V usage is TRBV7-2 and J usage is TRBJ1-1, with D maybe TRBD1 (6 bases). The germline V gene encodes CDR1 SGHTA and CDR2 FQGNSA. V shed 0 bases and J shed 10 bases, with 9 bases lying between them. The CDR3 has 12 amino acids. The CDR3 sequence: CASSLALGGAFF. DNA of the CDR3: TGTGCCAGCAGCTTAGCCCTAGGGGGAGCTTTCTTT.

The chain couples TRBV5-4 to TRBJ1-3; D unresolved. V was cut by 0 bases and J by 1 base, with 5 bases left in between. Germline values: CDR1 SGHNT, CDR2 YYREEE (reference sequence). The CDR3 spans 14 residues. CDR3 sequence: CASSLEGSGNTIYF. CDR3 nucleotides: TGTGCCAGCAGCTTGGAAGGGTCTGGAAACACCATATATTTT.

The CDR3 loop is CASSEDRVAKNIQYF. CDR3 in DNA: TGTGCCAGCAGTGAAGACAGGGTAGCCAAAAACATTCAGTACTTC. The V and J genes are TRBV2 and TRBJ2-4, with D perhaps matching TRBD1 (6 bases). The CDR3 consists of 15 residues. The germline V gene encodes CDR1 SNHLY and CDR2 FYNNEI. V was clipped by 1 base and J by 0 bases, with 7 bases between them.

The chain employs TRBV14 and TRBJ2-7, with 8 bases lining up with TRBD1. Germline lookup yields CDR1 SGHDN and CDR2 FVKESK. The CDR3 covers 14 residues. V trimming: 4 bases; J trimming: 2 bases; junction bases outside the gene matches: 4. The DNA of the CDR3 is TGTGCCAGCAGCCGACAGGGGCCGGCCTACGAGCAGTACTTC. Amino acid sequence: CASSRQGPAYEQYF.

The V and J genes are TRBV5-1 and TRBJ1-2; no clear D. Germline assignment: CDR1 SGHRS and CDR2 YFSETQ. Deletions cut 0 bases from V and 4 bases from J, with 7 bases between. The CDR3 has 13 amino acids. The CDR3 nucleotides read TGCGCCAGCAGCTTGGGCGAGGGCTATGGCTACACCTTC. Encoded protein: CASSLGEGYGYTF.

V is TRBV2 and J is TRBJ1-5; tentatively, D is TRBD1 (5 bases). The CDR3 spans 15 residues. The germline V and J ends were trimmed by 1 base and 6 bases, with 13 bases remaining between them. Per germline, CDR1 SNHLY and CDR2 FYNNEI. Here the CDR3 reads CASSEEGAGTQPQHF. CDR3 bases: TGTGCCAGCAGTGAAGAAGGAGCGGGGACTCAGCCCCAGCATTTT.

The chain uses TRBV10-3 and TRBJ2-3, with 13 bases matching TRBD2. Germline CDR1 is ENHRY and CDR2 is SYGVKD. The CDR3 is 15 residues long. The ends lost 10 bases at V and 2 bases at J; junction bases unmatched: 6. In DNA form, the CDR3 reads TGTGCCAGCACAACTAGCGGGAGGGCCACAGATACGCAGTATTTT. Its protein is CASTTSGRATDTQYF.